This T cell receptor (beta chain) was identified during a study of PD-L1 blockade in urothelial cancer. Study background: Blood was tested 3 weeks (second dose) and 6 weeks into treatment. Study-level findings and limits: Lower than median blood TCR clonality before treatment predicted better survival. Tumor-associated clones in blood expanded more at 3 weeks in durable-benefit patients.

The CDR3 is 12 amino acids. V dropped 5 bases and J dropped 9 bases, with 13 bases sitting between them. CDR1 MGHDK and CDR2 SYGVNS come from the germline V gene. The time point: pretreatment peripheral blood. Patients had urothelial carcinoma that was locally advanced or metastatic. A word on this clone: Its antigen remains unidentified.

Sequenced by immunoSEQ multiplex PCR; TCRdb stores in-frame clones only, minus some. The sample lists about 80,000 clones, around 81% occurring once. This receptor was identified in a man aged 35-49 years with urothelial cancer. This sequence joins TRBV25-1 and TRBJ1-1, with D possibly matching TRBD1 (5 bases). Sequenced here: PBMCs, sampled around atezolizumab (anti-PD-L1) treatment. Written as DNA, the CDR3 is TGTGCCAGCAGTTACGGGCAGGGTCAAGCTTTCTTT. Protein product: CASSYGQGQAFF.